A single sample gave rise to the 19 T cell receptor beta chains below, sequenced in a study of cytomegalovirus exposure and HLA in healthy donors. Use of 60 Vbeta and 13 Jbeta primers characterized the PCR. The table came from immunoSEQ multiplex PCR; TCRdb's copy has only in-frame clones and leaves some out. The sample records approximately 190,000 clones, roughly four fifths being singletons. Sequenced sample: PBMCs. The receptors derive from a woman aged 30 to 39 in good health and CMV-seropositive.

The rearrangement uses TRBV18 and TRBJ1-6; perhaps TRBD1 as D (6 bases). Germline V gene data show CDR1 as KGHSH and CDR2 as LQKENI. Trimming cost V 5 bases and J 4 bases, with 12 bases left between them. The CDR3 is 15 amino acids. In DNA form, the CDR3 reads TGTGCCAGCTCAACATCGGACAGTTATAATTCACCCCTCCACTTT. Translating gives CASSTSDSYNSPLHF.

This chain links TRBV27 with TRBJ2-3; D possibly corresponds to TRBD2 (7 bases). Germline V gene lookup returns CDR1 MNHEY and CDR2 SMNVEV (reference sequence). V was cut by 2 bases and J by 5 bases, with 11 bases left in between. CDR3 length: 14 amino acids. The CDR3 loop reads CASSLKGEGDTQYF. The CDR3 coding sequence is TGTGCCAGCAGTTTAAAGGGGGAGGGAGATACGCAGTATTTT.

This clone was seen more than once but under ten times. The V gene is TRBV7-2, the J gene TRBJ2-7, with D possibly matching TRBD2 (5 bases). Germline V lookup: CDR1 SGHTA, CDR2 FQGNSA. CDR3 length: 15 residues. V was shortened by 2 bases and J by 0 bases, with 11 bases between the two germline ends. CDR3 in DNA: TGTGCCAGCAGCTTACACGGGGATTACTCCTACGAGCAGTACTTC. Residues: CASSLHGDYSYEQYF.

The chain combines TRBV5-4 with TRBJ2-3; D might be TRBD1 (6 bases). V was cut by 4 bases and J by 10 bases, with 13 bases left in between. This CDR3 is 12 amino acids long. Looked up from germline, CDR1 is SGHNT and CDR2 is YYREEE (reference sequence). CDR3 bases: TGTGCCAGCAGCCTGGACAGTCGTTCGCAGTATTTT. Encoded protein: CASSLDSRSQYF.

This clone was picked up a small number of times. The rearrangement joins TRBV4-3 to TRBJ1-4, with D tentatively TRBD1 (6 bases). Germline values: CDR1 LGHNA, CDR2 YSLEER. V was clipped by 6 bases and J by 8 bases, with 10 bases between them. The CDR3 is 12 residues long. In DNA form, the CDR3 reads TGCGCCAGCAGGGGGGCCCAAGAAAAACTGTTTTTT. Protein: CASRGAQEKLFF.

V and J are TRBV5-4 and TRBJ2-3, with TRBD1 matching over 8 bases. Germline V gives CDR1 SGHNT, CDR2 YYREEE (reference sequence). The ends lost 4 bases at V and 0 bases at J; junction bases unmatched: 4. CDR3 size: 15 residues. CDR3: CASSPYRGSTDTQYF. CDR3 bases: TGTGCCAGCAGCCCATACAGGGGGAGCACAGATACGCAGTATTTT.

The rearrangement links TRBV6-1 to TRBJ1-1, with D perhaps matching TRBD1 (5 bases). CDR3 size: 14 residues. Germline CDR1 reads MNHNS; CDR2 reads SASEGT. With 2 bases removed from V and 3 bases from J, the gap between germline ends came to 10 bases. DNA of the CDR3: TGTGCCAGCAGTGAACACAGGCATTACACTGAAGCTTTCTTT. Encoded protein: CASSEHRHYTEAFF.

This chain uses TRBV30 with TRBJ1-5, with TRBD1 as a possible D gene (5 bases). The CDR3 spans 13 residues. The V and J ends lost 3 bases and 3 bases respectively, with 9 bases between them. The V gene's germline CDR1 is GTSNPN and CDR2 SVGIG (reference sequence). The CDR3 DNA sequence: TGTGCCTGGAGCCCGGGACTCAATCAGCCCCAGCATTTT. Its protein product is CAWSPGLNQPQHF.

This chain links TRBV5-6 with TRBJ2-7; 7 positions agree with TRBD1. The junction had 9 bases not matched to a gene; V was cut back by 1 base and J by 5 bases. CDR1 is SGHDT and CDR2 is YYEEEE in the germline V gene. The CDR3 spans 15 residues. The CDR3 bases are TGTGCCAGCAGCTTGCTCCGGGTAGGGGGCCACGAGCAGTACTTC. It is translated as CASSLLRVGGHEQYF.

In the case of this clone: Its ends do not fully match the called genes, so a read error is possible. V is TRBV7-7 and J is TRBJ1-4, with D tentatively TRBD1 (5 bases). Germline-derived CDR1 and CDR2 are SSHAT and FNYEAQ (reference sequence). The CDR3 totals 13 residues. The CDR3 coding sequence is TGTGCTAGCAGCTTGATCGGGGGAGAAAAACTGTTTTTT. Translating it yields CASSLIGGEKLFF.

CDR3 residues: CASSQIHSNQPQHF. The CDR3 DNA follows: TGTGCCAGCAGCCAAATACATTCCAATCAGCCCCAGCATTTT. V gene TRBV4-2 combines with J gene TRBJ1-5; D gene unclear. This CDR3 has 14 amino acids. Trimming took off 2 bases at V and 3 bases at J, with 8 bases between the two ends. Germline assignment: CDR1 LGHNA and CDR2 YNFKEQ.

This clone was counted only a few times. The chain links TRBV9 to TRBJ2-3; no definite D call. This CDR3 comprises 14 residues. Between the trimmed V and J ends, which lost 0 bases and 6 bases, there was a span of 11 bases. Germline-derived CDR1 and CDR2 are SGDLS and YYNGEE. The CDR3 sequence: CASSVGPNEDTQYF. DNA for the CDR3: TGTGCCAGCAGCGTAGGCCCAAACGAGGATACGCAGTATTTT.

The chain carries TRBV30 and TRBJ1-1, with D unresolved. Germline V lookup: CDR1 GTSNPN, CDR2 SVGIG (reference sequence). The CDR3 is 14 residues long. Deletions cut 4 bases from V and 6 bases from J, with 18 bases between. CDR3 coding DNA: TGTGCCTGGACCTCCGGTGGGCTTGCTGCTGAAGCTTTCTTT. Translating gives CAWTSGGLAAEAFF.

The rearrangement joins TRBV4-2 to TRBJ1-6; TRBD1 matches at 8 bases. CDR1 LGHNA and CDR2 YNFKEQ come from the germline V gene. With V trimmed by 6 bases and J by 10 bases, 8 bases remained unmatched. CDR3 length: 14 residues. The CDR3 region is CASSLGQGESPLHF. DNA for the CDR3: TGTGCCAGCAGTTTAGGACAGGGTGAGTCACCCCTCCACTTT.

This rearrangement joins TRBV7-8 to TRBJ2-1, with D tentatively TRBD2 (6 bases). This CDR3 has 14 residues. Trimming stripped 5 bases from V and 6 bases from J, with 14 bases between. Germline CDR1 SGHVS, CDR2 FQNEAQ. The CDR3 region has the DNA TGTGCCAGCAGCGCCCGACTAGGCAGCAATGAGCAGTTCTTC. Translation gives CASSARLGSNEQFF.

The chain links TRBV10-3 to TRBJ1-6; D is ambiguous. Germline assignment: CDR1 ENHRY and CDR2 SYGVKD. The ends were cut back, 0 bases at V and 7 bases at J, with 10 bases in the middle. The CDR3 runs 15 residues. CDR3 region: CAISESGGDNSPLHF. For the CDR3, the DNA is TGTGCCATCAGTGAGTCTGGCGGAGACAATTCACCCCTCCACTTT.

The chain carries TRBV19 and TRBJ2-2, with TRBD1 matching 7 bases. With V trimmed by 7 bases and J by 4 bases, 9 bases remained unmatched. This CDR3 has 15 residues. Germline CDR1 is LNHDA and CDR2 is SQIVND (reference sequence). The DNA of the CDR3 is TGTGCCAGTACTCAGACAGGGCCTGGCACCGGGGAGCTGTTTTTT. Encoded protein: CASTQTGPGTGELFF.

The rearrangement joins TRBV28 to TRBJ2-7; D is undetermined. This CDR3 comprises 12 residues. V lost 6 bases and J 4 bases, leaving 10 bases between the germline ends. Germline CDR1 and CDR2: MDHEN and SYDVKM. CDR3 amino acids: CASSRLSYEQYF. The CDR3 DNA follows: TGTGCCAGCAGCCGTCTCAGTTACGAGCAGTACTTC.

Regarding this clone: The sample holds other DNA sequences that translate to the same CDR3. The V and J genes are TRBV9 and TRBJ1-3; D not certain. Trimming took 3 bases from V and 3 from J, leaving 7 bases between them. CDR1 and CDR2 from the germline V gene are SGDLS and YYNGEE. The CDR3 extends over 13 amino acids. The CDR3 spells CASSGRGGNTIYF. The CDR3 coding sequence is TGTGCCAGCAGCGGCAGAGGTGGAAACACCATATATTTT.